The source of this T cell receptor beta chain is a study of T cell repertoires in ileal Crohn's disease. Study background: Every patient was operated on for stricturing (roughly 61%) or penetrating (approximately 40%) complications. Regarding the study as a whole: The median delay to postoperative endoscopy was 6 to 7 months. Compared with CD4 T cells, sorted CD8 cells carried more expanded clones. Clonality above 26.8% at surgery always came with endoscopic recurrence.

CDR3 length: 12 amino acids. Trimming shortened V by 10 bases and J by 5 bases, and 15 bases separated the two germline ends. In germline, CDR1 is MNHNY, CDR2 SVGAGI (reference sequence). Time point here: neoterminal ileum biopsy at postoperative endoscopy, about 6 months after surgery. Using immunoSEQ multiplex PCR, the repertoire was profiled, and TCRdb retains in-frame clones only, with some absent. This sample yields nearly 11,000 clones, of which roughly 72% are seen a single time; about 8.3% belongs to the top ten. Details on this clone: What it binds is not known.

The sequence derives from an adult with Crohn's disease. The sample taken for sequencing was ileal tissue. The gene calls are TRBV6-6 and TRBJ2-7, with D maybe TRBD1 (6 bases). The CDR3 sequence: CATLTGWNEQYF. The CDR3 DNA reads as TGTGCCACCTTAACAGGGTGGAACGAGCAGTACTTC.